The sequence of this T cell receptor beta chain was determined in a study of regulatory T cells in long-lasting Graves disease. The germline V gene encodes CDR1 MDHEN and CDR2 SYDVKM. J lost 5 bases, V lost 3 bases, and 5 bases had no gene match. CDR3 length equals 15 residues. Arm-PCR of CDR3 regions and iRepertoire HTBI primers were used to build TCR beta libraries. TCRdb ran MiXCR on the multiplex PCR reads and lists one entry per CDR3 protein. The profile covers hundreds of thousands of distinct CDR3 sequences, with about 22% appearing a single time and 7% to 9% taken by the ten largest. Whole-study findings and limits: TRBV28 was favored in persistent disease, as were TRBJ1-2 and TRBJ2-5. The study found lower TCR diversity in persistent Graves' patients than in newly diagnosed ones.

This clonotype was counted ten times or more. The antigen is unknown. As for time point: persistent/refractory GD, antithyroid drugs over 5 years with positive TRAb. RNA extracted from PBMCs served as the sequencing template. The sequenced sample was peripheral blood mononuclear cells (PBMCs), obtained when the disease was refractory, from a patient treated with antithyroid drugs. The clonotype originates from a female donor with Graves disease. This rearrangement joins TRBV28 to TRBJ1-5, with 9 bases fitting TRBD1. CDR3 nucleotides: TGTGCCAGCAGTTTTCCGACAGGGGGGGATCAGCCCCAGCATTTT. Amino acids: CASSFPTGGDQPQHF.